One TCR beta chain is described in this entry. Trimming stripped 0 bases from V and 1 base from J, with 10 bases between. From germline, CDR1 is MNHEY and CDR2 SVGEGT. CDR3 size: 16 residues. This entry is derived from a study of blood T cell repertoires in COVID-19. As for the study in general: COVID-19 samples from acute and convalescent phases originated in the United States, Italy and Spain. The cDNA or gDNA used as material had been derived from T cells, B-cell-depleted T cells, or PBMCs.

Per the authors' pipeline: By means of reference gene primer amplification, nucleated cell counts were estimated. Clones were sequenced by immunoSEQ multiplex PCR, and TCRdb holds only the in-frame ones, with some missing. V, J and clone size derive from that table, while D and trimming were established from the DNA sequence. The data hold about 95,000 clones, with approximately 91% observed a single time. Sequencing was carried out using peripheral blood. This receptor was obtained from an older woman with acute or convalescent COVID-19. The V gene is TRBV6-2 or TRBV6-3, the J gene TRBJ2-4, with D uncertain. In nucleotides, the CDR3 is TGTGCCAGCAGTTACTCCGGGTTTGGGGCCAAAAACATTCAGTACTTC. As protein: CASSYSGFGAKNIQYF.